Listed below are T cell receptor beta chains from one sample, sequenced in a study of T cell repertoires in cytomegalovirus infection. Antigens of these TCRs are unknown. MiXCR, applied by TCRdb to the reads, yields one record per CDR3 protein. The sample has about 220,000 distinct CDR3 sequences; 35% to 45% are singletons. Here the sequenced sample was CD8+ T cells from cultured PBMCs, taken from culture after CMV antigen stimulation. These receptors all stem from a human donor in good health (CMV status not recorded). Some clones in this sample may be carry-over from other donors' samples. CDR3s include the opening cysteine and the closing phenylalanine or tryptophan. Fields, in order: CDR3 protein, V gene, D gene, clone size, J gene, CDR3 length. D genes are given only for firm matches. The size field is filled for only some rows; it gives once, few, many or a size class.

CDR3: CASSDPLSTDTQYF; V: TRBV2; D: NA; size: few; J: TRBJ2-3; length: 14
CDR3: CASILRGTEAFF; V: TRBV6-6; D: NA; size: NA; J: TRBJ1-1; length: 12
CDR3: CASSSPGFDKNYAKLFF; V: TRBV7-9; D: NA; size: few; J: TRBJ1-4; length: 17
CDR3: CASSSPRIGQLAKNIQYF; V: TRBV28; D: NA; size: NA; J: TRBJ2-4; length: 18
CDR3: CASSLLNTEAFF; V: TRBV11-1; D: NA; size: many; J: TRBJ1-1; length: 12
CDR3: CASSLYGKAISRETQYF; V: TRBV7-9; D: NA; size: few; J: TRBJ2-5; length: 17
CDR3: CASPGTWGNTEAFF; V: TRBV6-1; D: NA; size: NA; J: TRBJ1-1; length: 14
CDR3: CSVGGANTEAFF; V: TRBV29-1; D: NA; size: few; J: TRBJ1-1; length: 12
CDR3: CSASAATSNQPQHF; V: TRBV20-1; D: NA; size: NA; J: TRBJ1-5; length: 14
CDR3: CASSSSSGRGNNEQFF; V: TRBV7-3; D: TRBD2; size: few; J: TRBJ2-1; length: 16
CDR3: CASSKTYSNQPQHF; V: TRBV27; D: NA; size: NA; J: TRBJ1-5; length: 14
CDR3: CSVWMAGEGGYQETQYF; V: TRBV29-1; D: NA; size: NA; J: TRBJ2-5; length: 17
CDR3: CASSVTGSNQPQHF; V: TRBV7-9; D: NA; size: few; J: TRBJ1-5; length: 14
CDR3: CASSQDMFLTGSGGNQPQHF; V: TRBV4-2; D: TRBD1; size: NA; J: TRBJ1-5; length: 20
CDR3: CSAEAWAVSSTDTQYF; V: TRBV20-1; D: NA; size: few; J: TRBJ2-3; length: 16
CDR3: CATSDFFGGQQYF; V: TRBV24-1; D: NA; size: NA; J: TRBJ2-3; length: 13
CDR3: CASSPRSVAAYNEQFF; V: TRBV7-9; D: NA; size: NA; J: TRBJ2-1; length: 16
CDR3: CASSFWPGQGGADTQYF; V: TRBV7-2; D: TRBD1; size: NA; J: TRBJ2-3; length: 17
CDR3: CASSKPGTPYKGVYEQYF; V: TRBV7-8; D: NA; size: NA; J: TRBJ2-7; length: 18
CDR3: CASSFMAYEQYF; V: TRBV7-2; D: NA; size: few; J: TRBJ2-7; length: 12
CDR3: CASTFREGQGIQETQYF; V: TRBV7-9; D: TRBD1; size: few; J: TRBJ2-5; length: 17
CDR3: CSVEDIVADRTTNYGYTF; V: TRBV29-1; D: TRBD1; size: NA; J: TRBJ1-2; length: 18
CDR3: CASSSRTGITEAFF; V: TRBV14; D: NA; size: NA; J: TRBJ1-1; length: 14
CDR3: CASRTGTGHPGELFF; V: TRBV6-6; D: TRBD1; size: NA; J: TRBJ2-2; length: 15
CDR3: CASSLGESNQPQHF; V: TRBV7-6; D: NA; size: NA; J: TRBJ1-5; length: 14
CDR3: CASSLGGTGMYEQYF; V: TRBV12-3/TRBV12-4; D: TRBD1; size: few; J: TRBJ2-7; length: 15
CDR3: CASSPQGGGPSEFF; V: TRBV7-6; D: NA; size: NA; J: TRBJ2-1; length: 14
CDR3: CSAELAGGGNEQFF; V: TRBV29-1; D: TRBD2; size: NA; J: TRBJ2-1; length: 14
CDR3: CASSPAGTTQYF; V: TRBV7-9; D: NA; size: NA; J: TRBJ2-5; length: 12
CDR3: CSARGLAGVYNEQFF; V: TRBV20-1; D: TRBD2; size: few; J: TRBJ2-1; length: 15
CDR3: CASSRGLAGGASYRDEQFF; V: TRBV6-1; D: TRBD2; size: medium-sized; J: TRBJ2-1; length: 19
CDR3: CASSQGASGNTGELFF; V: TRBV4-1; D: TRBD2; size: NA; J: TRBJ2-2; length: 16
CDR3: CASRSRGTGELFF; V: TRBV28; D: NA; size: NA; J: TRBJ2-2; length: 13
CDR3: CASSPPAGGTDNEQFF; V: TRBV12-3/TRBV12-4; D: TRBD2; size: few; J: TRBJ2-1; length: 16
CDR3: CASSPLIRNTEAFF; V: TRBV7-6; D: NA; size: NA; J: TRBJ1-1; length: 14
CDR3: CASSPTGTVNEQFF; V: TRBV7-2; D: TRBD1; size: many; J: TRBJ2-1; length: 14
CDR3: CASSLTRDSELQETQYF; V: TRBV7-8; D: TRBD1; size: few; J: TRBJ2-5; length: 17
CDR3: CASSYSRGGLTDTQYF; V: TRBV6-5; D: NA; size: few; J: TRBJ2-3; length: 16
CDR3: CASSERLAGVHTGELFF; V: TRBV6-1; D: TRBD2; size: NA; J: TRBJ2-2; length: 17
CDR3: CASSLTQGRTEAFF; V: TRBV7-2; D: TRBD1; size: many; J: TRBJ1-1; length: 14
CDR3: CASSLTSGSATDTQYF; V: TRBV7-3; D: TRBD2; size: NA; J: TRBJ2-3; length: 16
CDR3: CASSIRSEQRDQYF; V: TRBV19; D: NA; size: few; J: TRBJ2-4; length: 14
CDR3: CASSLAPGTGSTDTQYF; V: TRBV12-3/TRBV12-4; D: NA; size: NA; J: TRBJ2-3; length: 17
CDR3: CASSLSQGNSPLHF; V: TRBV7-9; D: NA; size: few; J: TRBJ1-6; length: 14
CDR3: CASSPGNTRYEQYF; V: TRBV7-8; D: NA; size: few; J: TRBJ2-7; length: 14
CDR3: CASSPPARDFQETQYF; V: TRBV6-1; D: NA; size: NA; J: TRBJ2-5; length: 16
CDR3: CASSSTSSEKLFF; V: TRBV7-4; D: NA; size: few; J: TRBJ1-4; length: 13
CDR3: CASSLGGQRDQYF; V: TRBV7-9; D: TRBD2; size: NA; J: TRBJ2-5; length: 13
CDR3: CSAIHGGGRAGELFF; V: TRBV20-1; D: TRBD2; size: NA; J: TRBJ2-2; length: 15
CDR3: CASSLLYQETQYF; V: TRBV7-6; D: NA; size: NA; J: TRBJ2-5; length: 13